A selection of T cell receptor beta chains follows, all from one sample in a study of blood T cell repertoires in COVID-19. The repertoire was sequenced with immunoSEQ multiplex PCR; TCRdb's copy has only in-frame clones and lacks some. This table holds 95,000 to 150,000 clones, 88% found once. The specimen was peripheral blood. The receptors were gathered from a human donor in a cohort sampled during active COVID-19. Both conserved end residues are part of each CDR3. D genes are given only for firm matches. Rows give clone size only sometimes, using once, few, many, or a class for an expanded clone.

v_gene	abundance	j_gene	d_gene	CDR3aa	CDR3nt
TRBV11-1	once	TRBJ1-1	-	CASSGQLNTEAFF	TGTGCCAGCAGTGGACAGTTGAACACTGAAGCTTTCTTT
TRBV7-9	-	TRBJ1-3	-	CASSPGGGIGNTIYF	TGTGCCAGCAGCCCCGGTGGGGGGATTGGAAACACCATATATTTT
TRBV10-2	-	TRBJ1-2	-	CASSEGQINYGYTF	TGCGCCAGCAGTGAGGGTCAGATTAACTATGGCTACACCTTC
TRBV7-2	-	TRBJ2-1	TRBD2	CASNSAGGSHPFF	TGTGCCAGCAACTCCGCGGGCGGGAGTCACCCGTTCTTC
TRBV6-6	few	TRBJ1-2	-	CASSPGSPGYGYTF	TGTGCCAGCAGTCCTGGATCCCCGGGCTATGGCTACACCTTC
TRBV19	-	TRBJ1-6	-	CASSTGWSYSPLHF	TGTGCCAGTTCGACTGGTTGGTCGTATTCACCCCTCCACTTT
TRBV28	-	TRBJ2-7	-	CASSLTGYEQYF	TGTGCCAGCAGTTTGACTGGCTACGAGCAGTACTTC
TRBV7-6	once	TRBJ2-2	-	CASSPQGAGELFF	TGTGCCAGCAGCCCTCAGGGCGCCGGGGAGCTGTTTTTT
TRBV7-2	-	TRBJ2-1	-	CASSPGTLAYNEQFF	TGTGCCAGCAGCCCGGGAACTCTAGCCTACAATGAGCAGTTCTTC
TRBV7-9	-	TRBJ1-5	-	CASSLAEGSPSIF	-
TRBV3-1/TRBV3-2	-	TRBJ2-5	-	CASSQGQFGFLTQYF	TGTGCCAGCAGCCAAGGACAGTTCGGTTTCTTGACCCAGTACTTC
TRBV28	-	TRBJ1-2	-	CASEMGGAYGYTF	TGTGCCAGCGAAATGGGGGGGGCGTATGGCTACACCTTC
TRBV25-1	-	TRBJ2-1	-	CASRRGGAYNEQFF	TGTGCCAGCCGAAGAGGGGGAGCCTACAATGAGCAGTTCTTC
TRBV29-1	-	TRBJ2-1	TRBD2	CSVEGSASGDNNEQFF	TGCAGCGTTGAAGGCTCGGCTAGCGGGGATAACAATGAGCAGTTCTTC
TRBV9	-	TRBJ2-5	-	CASAAGLGRGPGTQYF	TGTGCCAGCGCCGCCGGGTTGGGGCGGGGGCCAGGGACCCAGTACTTC
TRBV7-2	-	TRBJ2-7	TRBD1	CASSLLGTGTYEQYF	TGTGCCAGCAGCTTACTAGGGACAGGGACCTACGAGCAGTACTTC
TRBV30	-	TRBJ2-1	-	CAWSVRLYNEQFF	TGTGCCTGGAGTGTACGACTTTACAATGAGCAGTTCTTC
TRBV18	-	TRBJ2-7	-	CASSPVHGDYEQYF	TGTGCCAGCTCACCGGTCCACGGGGACTACGAGCAGTACTTC
TRBV2	-	TRBJ2-5	-	CASSPRGGETQYF	TGTGCCAGCAGTCCCAGGGGAGGGGAGACCCAGTACTTC
TRBV7-9	-	TRBJ2-2	TRBD1	CASSLKGAKSGELFF	TGTGCCAGCAGCTTAAAGGGGGCTAAATCGGGGGAGCTGTTTTTT
TRBV7-9	-	TRBJ2-3	TRBD2	CAGTSDSDTQYF	TGTGCCGGGACTAGCGATTCAGATACGCAGTATTTT
TRBV7-2	-	TRBJ2-1	TRBD2	CASSLGTSSYNEQFF	TGTGCCAGCAGCCTGGGGACTAGCTCCTACAATGAGCAGTTCTTC
TRBV5-1	-	TRBJ2-1	-	CASSPSWTLLYNEQFF	TGCGCCAGCAGCCCCTCCTGGACTCTATTATACAATGAGCAGTTCTTC
TRBV5-1	-	TRBJ1-6	-	CASSLGQTYNSPLHF	TGCGCCAGCAGCTTGGGACAGACCTATAATTCACCCCTCCACTTT
TRBV6-1	-	TRBJ2-3	-	CASSERVGFTDTQYF	TGTGCCAGCAGTGAACGAGTGGGCTTCACAGATACGCAGTATTTT
TRBV6-4	-	TRBJ1-1	TRBD1	CASSASTGQAFF	TGTGCCAGCAGTGCTTCGACAGGGCAAGCTTTCTTT
TRBV5-1	-	TRBJ2-5	TRBD1	CASSFGDRGFETQYF	TGCGCCAGCAGCTTCGGTGACAGGGGGTTTGAGACCCAGTACTTC
TRBV3-1/TRBV3-2	-	TRBJ2-5	-	CASSHQHVETQYF	TGTGCCAGCAGCCATCAACATGTAGAGACCCAGTACTTC
TRBV5-4	-	TRBJ2-3	-	CASSLQGGTDTQYF	TGTGCCAGCAGCTTGCAGGGTGGCACAGATACGCAGTATTTT
TRBV5-6	-	TRBJ2-7	-	CASSFQGHYEQYF	TGTGCCAGCAGCTTCCAGGGGCACTACGAGCAGTACTTC
TRBV5-1	once	TRBJ1-1	-	CASSLLGPTEAFF	TGCGCCAGCAGCTTGCTGGGGCCGACTGAAGCTTTCTTT
TRBV5-1	-	TRBJ2-1	-	CASSPRPGVNEQFF	TGCGCCAGCAGCCCCCGGCCAGGCGTCAATGAGCAGTTCTTC
TRBV12-3/TRBV12-4	-	TRBJ1-5	TRBD1	CASSRDRGQPQHF	TGTGCCAGCAGTCGGGACAGAGGTCAGCCCCAGCATTTT
TRBV7-2	once	TRBJ1-6	-	CASSLDRSNSPLHF	TGTGCCAGCAGCTTGGACAGATCTAATTCACCCCTCCACTTT